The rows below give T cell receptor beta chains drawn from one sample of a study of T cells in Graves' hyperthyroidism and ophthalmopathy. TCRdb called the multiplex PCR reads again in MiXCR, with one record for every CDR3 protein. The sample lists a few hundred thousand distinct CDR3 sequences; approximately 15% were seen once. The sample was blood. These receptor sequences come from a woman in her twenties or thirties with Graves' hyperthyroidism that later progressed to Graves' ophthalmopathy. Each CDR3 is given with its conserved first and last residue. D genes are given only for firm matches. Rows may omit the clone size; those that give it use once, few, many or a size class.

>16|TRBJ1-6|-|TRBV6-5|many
TGTGCCAGCAGTTACGAACAGAGCTCCTATAATTCACCCCTCCACTTT
CASSYEQSSYNSPLHF
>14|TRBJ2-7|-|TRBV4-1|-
TGCGCCAGCAGCCAAGAGGTGACCTTCTACGAGCAGTACTTC
CASSQEVTFYEQYF
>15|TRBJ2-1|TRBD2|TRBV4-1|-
TGCGCCAGCAGCCAAGCTCTAGCGGGAGCCGGAGAGCAGTTCTTC
CASSQALAGAGEQFF
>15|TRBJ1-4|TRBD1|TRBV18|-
TGTGCCAGCTCGCCCAAGCGGGACAGGGATGAAAAACTGTTTTTT
CASSPKRDRDEKLFF
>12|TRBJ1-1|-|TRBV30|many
TGTGCCTGGAGTGCAGGGAACACTGAAGCTTTCTTT
CAWSAGNTEAFF
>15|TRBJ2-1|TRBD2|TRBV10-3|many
TGTGCCATCAGTGTCATACCGGGGAGGGGAAATGAGCAGTTCTTC
CAISVIPGRGNEQFF
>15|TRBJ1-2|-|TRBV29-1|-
TGCAGCGTTGAACTCTCTCCCTACCGCGAGGATGGCTACGCCTTC
CSVELSPYREDGYAF
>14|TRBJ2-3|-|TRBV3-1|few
TGTGCCAGCAGCCGGCGGGGTCCGACAGATACGCAGTATTTT
CASSRRGPTDTQYF
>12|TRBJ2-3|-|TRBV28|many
TGTGCCAGCAGTTTAAGTACTTATACGCAGTATTTT
CASSLSTYTQYF
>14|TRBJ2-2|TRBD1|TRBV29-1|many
TGCAGCGTTGGGGACAGTAGCGTCCCCGGGGAGCTGTTTTTT
CSVGDSSVPGELFF
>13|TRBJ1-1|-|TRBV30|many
TGTGCCTGGAGTGAACAGGGTAGCACTGAAGCTTTCTTT
CAWSEQGSTEAFF
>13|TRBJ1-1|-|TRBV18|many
TGTGCCAGCTCACCAGCAGCGCAGGATGGAGCTTTCTTT
CASSPAAQDGAFF